These 2 T cell receptor beta chains originate from one sample sequenced in a study of CD4 T cell repertoires in COVID-19. Sequencing was done directly on freshly isolated, uncultured memory T cells. Only in-frame clones appear in the TCRdb table, and some are missing; sequencing was by immunoSEQ multiplex PCR. The sample lists 20,000 or so clones, around 86% seen once, with around 0.5% in the top ten. The input for sequencing was central memory CD4+ T cells from blood, taken before the COVID-19 pandemic. The receptor set was obtained from a human donor who had COVID-19.

The J gene is TRBJ2-7, the V gene TRBV6-5; maybe TRBD2 (5 bases). Germline CDR1 reads MNHEY; CDR2 reads SVGAGI. The CDR3 consists of 12 residues. V was pared by 4 bases and J by 12 bases, with 16 bases between. The CDR3 region is CASSSTDGRGYF. The CDR3 DNA is TGTGCCAGCAGTTCTACGGACGGCCGGGGGTACTTC.

The gene calls are TRBV2 and TRBJ2-2; 7 bases fit TRBD1. This CDR3 has 17 amino acids. CDR1 and CDR2 from the germline V gene are SNHLY and FYNNEI. Trimming removed 5 bases from V and 0 bases from J; junction bases left unmatched: 9. CDR3 bases: TGTGCCAGCAGTTTATTACAGGGGACCACGAACACCGGGGAGCTGTTTTTT. This encodes CASSLLQGTTNTGELFF.